This is a list of T cell receptor beta chains from one sample in a study of CD8 T cells in ankylosing spondylitis. TCRdb ran MiXCR on the 5' RACE reads and lists one entry per CDR3 protein. The repertoire consists of more than 200,000 distinct CDR3 sequences, with 20% to 30% occurring once and the leading ten covering roughly 0.6%. Source material: blood, either unsorted or a sorted T cell fraction (not recorded which). The receptors come from a male donor with ankylosing spondylitis or in good health (not recorded which). CDR3s include the opening cysteine and the closing phenylalanine or tryptophan. A D gene is named only where the DNA matches it firmly. The size of a clone is reported for some rows only, either as once, few or many, or as a class for expanded clones.

>TRBD1|TRBV5-1|many
CASSSDRGGVEQFF
>-|TRBV20-1|-
CSAQKGVSGANVLTF
>TRBD1|TRBV20-1|-
CSATDRADEQYF
>-|TRBV4-2|many
CASSQAPGYGETQYF
>-|TRBV20-1|few
CSAPQLGGWGYNEQFF
>-|TRBV11-3|-
CASSLGRKNTGELFF
>TRBD1|TRBV20-1|many
CSAWTGRVFGYTF
>-|TRBV12-3/TRBV12-4|many
CASTLLRGATGELFF
>TRBD1|TRBV20-1|many
CSARETGGFYEQYF
>TRBD1|TRBV20-1|-
CSALQGNDNQPQHF
>TRBD1|TRBV6-1|few
CASSRDRVQNTGELFF
>-|TRBV20-1|-
CSALSSAGAPGTQYF